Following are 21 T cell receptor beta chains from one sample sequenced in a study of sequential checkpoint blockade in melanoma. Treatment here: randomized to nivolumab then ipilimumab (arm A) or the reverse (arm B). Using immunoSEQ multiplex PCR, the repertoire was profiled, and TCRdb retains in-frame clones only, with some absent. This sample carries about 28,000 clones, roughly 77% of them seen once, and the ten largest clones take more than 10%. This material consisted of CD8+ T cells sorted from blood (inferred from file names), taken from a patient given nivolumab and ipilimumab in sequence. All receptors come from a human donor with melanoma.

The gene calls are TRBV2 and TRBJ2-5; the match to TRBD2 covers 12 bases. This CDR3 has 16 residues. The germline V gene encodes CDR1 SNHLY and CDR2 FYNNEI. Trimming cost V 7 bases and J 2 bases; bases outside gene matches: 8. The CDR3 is CASNPGLAGSQETQYF. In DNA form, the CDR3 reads TGTGCCAGCAACCCCGGACTAGCGGGATCTCAAGAGACCCAGTACTTC. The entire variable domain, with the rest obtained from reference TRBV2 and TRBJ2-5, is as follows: EPEVTQTPSHQVTQMGQEVILRCVPISNHLYFYWYRQILGQKVEFLVSFYNNEISEKSEIFDDQFSVERPDGSNFTLKIRSTKLEDSAMYFCASNPGLAGSQETQYFGPGTRLLVL.

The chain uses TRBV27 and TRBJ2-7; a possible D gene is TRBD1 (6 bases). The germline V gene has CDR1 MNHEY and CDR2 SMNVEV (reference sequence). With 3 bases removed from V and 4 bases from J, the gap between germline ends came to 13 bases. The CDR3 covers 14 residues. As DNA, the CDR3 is TGTGCCAGCAGTTTGGTCAGGGGTTTGTACGAGCAGTACTTC. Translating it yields CASSLVRGLYEQYF.

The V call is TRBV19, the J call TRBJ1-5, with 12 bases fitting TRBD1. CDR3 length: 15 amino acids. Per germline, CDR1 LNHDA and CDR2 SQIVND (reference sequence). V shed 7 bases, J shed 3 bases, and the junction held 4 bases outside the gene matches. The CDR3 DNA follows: TGTGCCAGTATTTCGGGACAGGGGGCCAATCAGCCCCAGCATTTT. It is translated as CASISGQGANQPQHF.

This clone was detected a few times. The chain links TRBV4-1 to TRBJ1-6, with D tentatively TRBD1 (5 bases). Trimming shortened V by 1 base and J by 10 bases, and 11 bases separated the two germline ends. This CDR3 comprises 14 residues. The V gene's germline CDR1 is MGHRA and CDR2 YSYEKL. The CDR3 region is CASSQGSGYSPLHF. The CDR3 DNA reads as TGCGCCAGCAGCCAAGGTTCAGGGTACTCACCCCTCCACTTT.

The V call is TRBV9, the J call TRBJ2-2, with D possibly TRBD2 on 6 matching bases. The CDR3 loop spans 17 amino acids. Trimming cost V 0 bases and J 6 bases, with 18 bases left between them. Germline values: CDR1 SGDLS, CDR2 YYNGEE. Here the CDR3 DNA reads TGTGCCAGCAGCGTAGGGGGGACTGCCTCGGCATCCGGGGAGCTGTTTTTT. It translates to CASSVGGTASASGELFF.

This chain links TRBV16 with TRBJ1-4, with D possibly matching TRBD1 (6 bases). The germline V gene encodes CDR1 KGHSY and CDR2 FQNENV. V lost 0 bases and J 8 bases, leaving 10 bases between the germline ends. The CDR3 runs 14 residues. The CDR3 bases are TGTGCCAGCAGCCAATCGGTCAGGGGAGAAAAACTGTTTTTT. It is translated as CASSQSVRGEKLFF.

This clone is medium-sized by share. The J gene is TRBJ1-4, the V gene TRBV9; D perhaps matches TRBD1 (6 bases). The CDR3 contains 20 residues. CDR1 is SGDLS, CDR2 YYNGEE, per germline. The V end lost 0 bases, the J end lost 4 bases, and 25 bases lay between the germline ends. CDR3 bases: TGTGCCAGCAGCGTAGCCCCCTTAATGGGTCAGGGACAAGGTAATGAAAAACTGTTTTTT. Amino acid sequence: CASSVAPLMGQGQGNEKLFF.

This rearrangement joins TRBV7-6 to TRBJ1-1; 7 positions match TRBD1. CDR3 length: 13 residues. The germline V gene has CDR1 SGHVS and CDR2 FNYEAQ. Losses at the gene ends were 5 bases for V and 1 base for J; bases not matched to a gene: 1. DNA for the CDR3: TGTGCCAGCAGCCCAGGGGGGAACACTGAAGCTTTCTTT. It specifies CASSPGGNTEAFF.

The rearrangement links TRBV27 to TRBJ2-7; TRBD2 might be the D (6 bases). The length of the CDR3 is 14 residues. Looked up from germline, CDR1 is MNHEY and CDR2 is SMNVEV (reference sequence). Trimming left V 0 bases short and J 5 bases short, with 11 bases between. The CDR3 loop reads CASSLSPGGHEQYF. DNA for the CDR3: TGTGCCAGCAGTTTATCTCCCGGAGGGCACGAGCAGTACTTC.

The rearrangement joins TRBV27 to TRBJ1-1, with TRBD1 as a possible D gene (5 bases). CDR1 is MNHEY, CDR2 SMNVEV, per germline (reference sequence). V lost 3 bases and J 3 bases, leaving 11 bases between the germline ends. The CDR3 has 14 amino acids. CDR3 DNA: TGTGCCAGCAGTTTGACAGATCCCTACACTGAAGCTTTCTTT. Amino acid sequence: CASSLTDPYTEAFF.

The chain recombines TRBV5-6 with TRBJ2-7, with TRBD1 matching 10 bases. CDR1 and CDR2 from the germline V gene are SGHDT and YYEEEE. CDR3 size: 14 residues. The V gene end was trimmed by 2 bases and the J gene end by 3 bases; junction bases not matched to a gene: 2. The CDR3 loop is CASSFGTGVYEQYF. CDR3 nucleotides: TGTGCCAGCAGCTTCGGGACAGGGGTCTACGAGCAGTACTTC.

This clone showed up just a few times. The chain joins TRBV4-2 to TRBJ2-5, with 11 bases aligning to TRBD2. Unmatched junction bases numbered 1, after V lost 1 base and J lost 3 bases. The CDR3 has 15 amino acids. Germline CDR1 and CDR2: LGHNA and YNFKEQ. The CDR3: CASSQGLAGKETQYF. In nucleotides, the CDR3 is TGTGCCAGCAGCCAAGGACTAGCGGGGAAAGAGACCCAGTACTTC.

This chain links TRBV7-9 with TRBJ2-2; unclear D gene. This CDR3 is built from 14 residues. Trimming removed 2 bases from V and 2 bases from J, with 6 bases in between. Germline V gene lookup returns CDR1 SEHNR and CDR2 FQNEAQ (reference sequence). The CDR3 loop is CASSLQENTGELFF. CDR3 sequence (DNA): TGTGCCAGCAGCTTACAGGAAAACACCGGGGAGCTGTTTTTT.

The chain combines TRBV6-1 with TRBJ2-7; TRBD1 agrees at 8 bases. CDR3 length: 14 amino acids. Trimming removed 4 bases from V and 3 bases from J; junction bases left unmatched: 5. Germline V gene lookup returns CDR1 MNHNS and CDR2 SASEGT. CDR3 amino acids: CASSVAGGSYEQYF. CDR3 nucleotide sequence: TGTGCCAGCAGTGTGGCAGGGGGCAGCTACGAGCAGTACTTC.

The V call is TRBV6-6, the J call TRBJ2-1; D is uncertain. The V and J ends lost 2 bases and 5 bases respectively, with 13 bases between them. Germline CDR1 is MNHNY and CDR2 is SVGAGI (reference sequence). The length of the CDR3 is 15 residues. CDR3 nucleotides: TGTGCCAGCAGTTACGAGGCACTTCGGGACAATGAGCAGTTCTTC. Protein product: CASSYEALRDNEQFF.

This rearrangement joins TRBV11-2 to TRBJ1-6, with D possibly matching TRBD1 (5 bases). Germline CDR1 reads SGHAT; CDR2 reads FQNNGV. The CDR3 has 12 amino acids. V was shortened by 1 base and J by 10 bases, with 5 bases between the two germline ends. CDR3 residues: CASSLGGSPLHF. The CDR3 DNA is TGTGCCAGCAGCTTAGGGGGCTCACCCCTCCACTTT.

CDR3 sequence (DNA): TGTGCCAGTAGGACCGGGACTAGCGGGGTGGAGACCCAGTACTTC. Translating gives CASRTGTSGVETQYF. The rearrangement uses TRBV19 and TRBJ2-5; 13 bases are shared with TRBD2. J was trimmed by 5 bases and V by 6 bases; bases with no gene match: 6. Germline CDR1 and CDR2: LNHDA and SQIVND (reference sequence). The CDR3 has 15 amino acids.

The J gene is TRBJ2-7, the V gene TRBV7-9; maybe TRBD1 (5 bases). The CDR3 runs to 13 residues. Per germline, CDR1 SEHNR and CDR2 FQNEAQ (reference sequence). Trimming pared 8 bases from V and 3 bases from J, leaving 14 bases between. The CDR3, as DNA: TGTGCCAGCGTAGGGGCCAGCTTCTACGAGCAGTACTTC. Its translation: CASVGASFYEQYF. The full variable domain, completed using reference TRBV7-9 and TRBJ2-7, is DTGVSQNPRHKITKRGQNVTFRCDPISEHNRLYWYRQTLGQGPEFLTYFQNEAQLEKSRLLSDRFSAERPKGSFSTLEIQRTEQGDSAMYLCASVGASFYEQYFGPGTRLTVT.

The DNA of the CDR3 is TGTGCCAGCAGACTATGGGGGGAACTCATTACTATTGGCTACACCTTC. This sequence encodes CASRLWGELITIGYTF. The chain employs TRBV4-2 and TRBJ1-2; possibly TRBD1 for D (5 bases). Trimming stripped 6 bases from V and 7 bases from J, with 24 bases between. This CDR3 is built from 16 residues. The germline CDR1 and CDR2 sequences are LGHNA and YNFKEQ.

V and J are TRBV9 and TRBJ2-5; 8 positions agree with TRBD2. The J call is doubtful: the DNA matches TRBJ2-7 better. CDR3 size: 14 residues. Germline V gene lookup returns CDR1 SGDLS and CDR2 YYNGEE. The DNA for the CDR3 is TGTGCCAGCAGCCCCGCCGGGGGGGCCTACGAGCAGTACTTC. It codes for CASSPAGGAYEQYF.

The CDR3 reads CASSDSAGGESTQYF. Written as DNA, the CDR3 is TGTGCCAGCAGTGACTCGGCGGGGGGGGAAAGTACGCAGTATTTT. This sequence joins TRBV6-4 and TRBJ2-3; TRBD2 agrees at 9 bases. V trimming: 0 bases; J trimming: 8 bases; junction bases outside the gene matches: 6. Looked up from germline, CDR1 is MRHNA and CDR2 is SNTAGT. This CDR3 is built from 15 residues.